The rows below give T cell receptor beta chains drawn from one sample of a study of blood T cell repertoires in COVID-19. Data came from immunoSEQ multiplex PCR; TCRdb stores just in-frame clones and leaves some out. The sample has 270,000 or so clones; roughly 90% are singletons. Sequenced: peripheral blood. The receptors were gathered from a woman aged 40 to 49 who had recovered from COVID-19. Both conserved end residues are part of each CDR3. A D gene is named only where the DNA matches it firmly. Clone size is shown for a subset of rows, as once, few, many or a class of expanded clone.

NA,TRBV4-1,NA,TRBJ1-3,CASSQDSLQGGYSGNTIYF,TGCGCCAGCAGCCAAGATTCGCTGCAGGGCGGATACTCTGGAAACACCATATATTTT
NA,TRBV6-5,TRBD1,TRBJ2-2,CASWDRGTGELFF,TGTGCCAGCTGGGACAGGGGGACCGGGGAGCTGTTTTTT
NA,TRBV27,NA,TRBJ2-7,CASSSALSLAEEQYF,TGTGCCAGCAGTTCCGCCCTGAGCCTTGCGGAAGAGCAGTACTTC
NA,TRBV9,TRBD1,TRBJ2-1,CASSVRQGTVGDEQFF,TGTGCCAGCAGCGTTCGACAGGGGACCGTAGGAGATGAGCAGTTCTTC
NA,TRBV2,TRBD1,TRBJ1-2,CASSVRDRVFGYTF,TGTGCCAGCAGTGTACGGGACAGAGTTTTTGGCTACACCTTC
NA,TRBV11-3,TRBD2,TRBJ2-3,CASSASSGSTDTQYF,TGTGCCAGCAGCGCTTCTAGCGGGAGTACAGATACGCAGTATTTT
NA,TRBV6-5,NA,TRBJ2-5,CASSYSGRQETQYF,TGTGCCAGCAGTTACTCTGGCAGGCAAGAGACCCAGTACTTC
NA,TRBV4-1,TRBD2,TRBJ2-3,CASSQPGTSGRAGTDTQYF,TGCGCCAGCAGCCAACCAGGGACTAGCGGGAGGGCCGGCACAGATACGCAGTATTTT
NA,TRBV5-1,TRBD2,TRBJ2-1,CASSLWPSGRDALNEQFF,TGCGCCAGCAGCTTGTGGCCTAGCGGGAGAGACGCGCTCAATGAGCAGTTCTTC
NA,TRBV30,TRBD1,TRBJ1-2,CAWSGTGLAYGYTF,TGTGCCTGGAGTGGGACAGGGCTGGCCTATGGCTACACCTTC
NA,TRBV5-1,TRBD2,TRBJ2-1,CASSLGVSGGPRNEQFF,TGCGCCAGCAGCTTGGGTGTATCGGGAGGGCCGCGGAATGAGCAGTTCTTC
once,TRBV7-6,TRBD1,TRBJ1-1,CASSLGQGGFTEAFF,TGTGCCAGCAGCCTCGGACAGGGAGGCTTCACTGAAGCTTTCTTT
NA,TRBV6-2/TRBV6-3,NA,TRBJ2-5,CASSYQPLDTKSEETQYF,TGTGCCAGCAGTTATCAACCCTTAGACACCAAAAGTGAGGAGACCCAGTACTTC
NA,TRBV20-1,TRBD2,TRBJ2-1,CSAGGDEWGLAGLSTYNEQFF,TGCAGTGCTGGTGGGGACGAGTGGGGACTAGCGGGCCTATCGACCTACAATGAGCAGTTCTTC
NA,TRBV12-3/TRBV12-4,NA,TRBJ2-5,CASRRTEETQYF,TGTGCCAGCAGGCGGACAGAAGAGACCCAGTACTTC